This is a list of T cell receptor beta chains from one sample in a study of blood T cell repertoires in COVID-19. Only in-frame clones appear in the TCRdb table, and some are missing; sequencing was by immunoSEQ multiplex PCR. This table holds about 280,000 clones, approximately 90% found once. The sample was PBMCs or T cells enriched from blood (not recorded which). Receptors were obtained from a woman aged 35 to 49 who had recovered from COVID-19. Both conserved end residues are part of each CDR3. Fields, in order: D gene, clone size, V gene, J gene, CDR3 DNA, CDR3 protein. The D gene is left open where the match is weak. Part of the rows lack a size; the others show once, few, many or a class for expanded clones.

>TRBD1|-|TRBV4-3|TRBJ1-2
TGCGCCAGCAGCCGACACGGACAGGGAGGTGGCTACACCTTC
CASSRHGQGGGYTF
>-|-|TRBV7-2|TRBJ2-2
TGTGCCAGCAGCTTAGCGGGAGTCACCGGGGAGCTGTTTTTT
CASSLAGVTGELFF
>-|-|TRBV4-3|TRBJ2-2
TGCGCCAGCAGCCTCCTGACAGGGACTAACACCGGGGAGCTGTTTTTT
CASSLLTGTNTGELFF
>-|-|TRBV2|TRBJ1-4
TGTGCCAGCAGTCCCCCGGGACAAGGAAGTGAAAAACTGTTTTTT
CASSPPGQGSEKLFF
>TRBD2|-|TRBV4-3|TRBJ2-1
TGCGCCAGCAGCCACGGACTAGCGGGAGGGTTTGAGCAGTTCTTC
CASSHGLAGGFEQFF
>-|few|TRBV7-9|TRBJ1-1
TGTGCCAGCAGCGCCCTAGCCGGGAACACTGAAGCTTTCTTT
CASSALAGNTEAFF
>-|-|TRBV7-2|TRBJ2-5
TGTGCCAGCAGCTCGAGTAATATGGAGACCCAGTACTTC
CASSSSNMETQYF
>-|-|TRBV28|TRBJ2-6
TGTGCCAGCAGTCCAGAATCGTTGTCTGGGGCCAACGTCCTGACTTTC
CASSPESLSGANVLTF
>-|-|TRBV18|TRBJ2-7
TGTGCCAGCTCACCCCCCGCGGCTGTAGACGAGCAGTACTTC
CASSPPAAVDEQYF
>-|-|TRBV5-6|TRBJ1-5
TGTGCCAGCAGCTTGGGCAGATATAGCAATCAGCCCCAGCATTTT
CASSLGRYSNQPQHF
>-|-|TRBV20-1|TRBJ1-1
TGCAGTGCCAGCCGAGGGACTGAAGCTTTCTTT
CSASRGTEAFF
>-|-|TRBV28|TRBJ2-7
TGTGCCAGCATTCCCTCCCGCCCCGGGAGTACCGAGCAGTACTTC
CASIPSRPGSTEQYF
>TRBD1|-|TRBV7-2|TRBJ2-7
TGTGCCAGTAAAACCGGGACAGGGAACTACGAGCAGTACTTC
CASKTGTGNYEQYF
>-|once|TRBV4-1|TRBJ2-5
TGCGCCAGCAGCCAAGGGGCAGGCCAAGAGACCCAGTACTTC
CASSQGAGQETQYF
>-|-|TRBV6-2/TRBV6-3|TRBJ2-2
TGTGCCAGCAGCAGGGGAAGCCCCGGGGAGCTGTTTTTT
CASSRGSPGELFF
>-|-|TRBV20-1|TRBJ2-1
TGCAGAGGAGCGTCTGGCAATGAGCAGTTCTTC
CRGASGNEQFF
>-|-|TRBV27|TRBJ1-1
TGTGCCAGCAGTCCAGGACGACCGAGGGCTAACACTGAAGCTTTCTTT
CASSPGRPRANTEAFF
>TRBD2|-|TRBV15|TRBJ2-5
TGTGCCACCAGCAGAGATAGGATGGCGGGAGCGCAGACCCAGTACTTC
CATSRDRMAGAQTQYF
>-|-|TRBV21-1|TRBJ2-3
TGTGCCAGCAGCAAAGAGGGAGGCCGGTGCAGGGGGCGAGATACGCAGTATTTT
CASSKEGGRCRGRDTQYF
>-|-|TRBV18|TRBJ1-1
TGTGCCAGCTCAGTCCAGGAGGGGGCTTTCTTT
CASSVQEGAFF
>-|-|TRBV25-1|TRBJ1-1
TGTGCCAGCAGTGGGGGGCGGACTGAAGCTTTCTTT
CASSGGRTEAFF
>TRBD1|once|TRBV28|TRBJ2-7
TGTGCCAGCGGGGGGACAGGGACCTACGAGCAGTACTTC
CASGGTGTYEQYF
>TRBD1|-|TRBV9|TRBJ1-1
TGTGCCAGCAGCGGACGGACAGGGGACACTGAAGCTTTCTTT
CASSGRTGDTEAFF
>TRBD2|-|TRBV30|TRBJ2-1
TGTGCCTGGAGGGTTCGCGGGGGGGGGCATGAGCAGTTCTTC
CAWRVRGGGHEQFF
>-|-|TRBV5-4|TRBJ1-3
TGTGCCAGCAGCTTGGGAGGGCTCGGAAACACCATATATTTT
CASSLGGLGNTIYF
>-|-|TRBV11-2|TRBJ2-1
TGTGCCAGCAGCTTAGCTACCGGGTTCACCCTTCAGTTCTTC
CASSLATGFTLQFF
>-|-|TRBV30|TRBJ1-3
TGTGCCTGGATCAGGCAGTCTGGAAACACCATATATTTT
CAWIRQSGNTIYF